This entry describes one T cell receptor (beta chain). What it binds is not known. Amplification of TCR beta CDR3 regions was performed using RNA transcripts as template. A first-round RT-PCR of the TCR CDR3 used the HTBI primer set. MiXCR, run by TCRdb on the multiplex PCR reads, gives a single entry per CDR3 protein. The table has about 510,000 distinct CDR3 sequences, around 13% seen once. Disease duration under 2 months; hyperthyroidism patients were aged 18 to 65. Orbital computed tomography and thyroid ultrasound, together with serum TRAb and thyroxine and clinical symptoms, were used for diagnoses. This sample was included in a study of T cells in Graves' hyperthyroidism and ophthalmopathy. Overall study findings and caveats: A median around 5.9 months before onset, the model predicted ophthalmopathy.

V was clipped by 6 bases and J by 6 bases; unmatched bases: 5. Germline V gene sequence: CDR1 WNHNN, CDR2 SYGVQD (reference sequence). This CDR3 region has 13 residues. The clonotype originates from a woman in her forties with Graves' hyperthyroidism. V and J are TRBV10-1 and TRBJ2-7; 10 nucleotides line up with TRBD1. What was sequenced was blood. For the CDR3, the DNA is TGCGCCAGCAGCGGGAGGGACAGGGGCGAGCAGTACTTC. Translating it yields CASSGRDRGEQYF.